One and the same sample provided the 22 T cell receptor beta chains below, sequenced in a study of cytomegalovirus exposure and HLA in healthy donors (dated by TCRdb to the late 2010s). The library was prepared using the immunoSEQ multiplex PCR assay. For the multiplex PCR, a mixture combining 60 forward primers for TCR Vbeta segments and 13 reverse primers for TCR Jbeta segments was used. TCRdb holds this immuneACCESS table with in-frame rearrangements only. Some clones are missing; in checked studies, unresolved V genes explain under half, and the rest has no known cause. The sample includes about 170,000 clones, with around 80% observed a single time. The ten largest clones capture roughly 4.7% of the sample. The sequencing input was PBMCs. These TCRs come from a woman aged 45-60 years in good health and CMV-seropositive.

On this clone: Compared with germline, one end of the junction differs, possibly owing to a read error. The chain recombines TRBV7-7 with TRBJ2-1, with 7 nucleotides matching TRBD2. Per the germline V gene, CDR1 is SSHAT and CDR2 is FNYEAQ (reference sequence). The length of the CDR3 is 17 residues. The CDR3 nucleotides read TGTGCTAGCAGCTTACAAGGAGCGGGGAACCATTTCGATGAGCAGTTCTTC. It yields the protein CASSLQGAGNHFDEQFF.

V usage is TRBV4-3 and J usage is TRBJ2-1; the match to TRBD2 covers 7 bases. Germline lookup yields CDR1 LGHNA and CDR2 YSLEER. The CDR3 runs 18 residues. V shed 1 base, J shed 0 bases, and the junction held 9 bases outside the gene matches. DNA of the CDR3: TGCGCCAGCAGCCAAGGTCCTAGCGGTTACAGCTCCTACAATGAGCAGTTCTTC. As protein: CASSQGPSGYSSYNEQFF.

The chain employs TRBV7-3 and TRBJ2-5; a possible D gene is TRBD1 (5 bases). Looked up from germline, CDR1 is SGHTA and CDR2 is FQGTGA. The germline V and J ends were trimmed by 4 bases and 5 bases, with 20 bases remaining between them. The CDR3 runs 16 residues. CDR3 region: CASSSSPQGFGETQYF. The DNA of the CDR3 is TGTGCCAGCAGCTCCAGCCCCCAGGGATTTGGGGAGACCCAGTACTTC.

This chain connects TRBV7-9 to TRBJ1-1; D gene ambiguous. The CDR3 length is 12 residues. Trimming cost V 5 bases and J 11 bases, with 15 bases left between them. Germline CDR1 is SEHNR and CDR2 is FQNEAQ (reference sequence). CDR3 residues: CASSGRAGQAFF. CDR3 coding DNA: TGTGCCAGCAGCGGGAGGGCTGGTCAGGCTTTCTTT.

The chain employs TRBV6-5 and TRBJ2-7, with no clear D. V shed 6 bases and J shed 3 bases, with 12 bases lying between them. This CDR3 contains 13 residues. Per the germline V gene, CDR1 is MNHEY and CDR2 is SVGAGI. CDR3 DNA: TGTGCCAGCAGCGACACGGCTCTCTACGAGCAGTACTTC. Translated, it gives CASSDTALYEQYF.

The chain joins TRBV7-8 to TRBJ2-7; a weak D match, TRBD2 (5 bases). The CDR3 runs to 15 residues. Trimming removed 1 base at V and 3 bases at J, with 13 bases between. Germline assignment: CDR1 SGHVS and CDR2 FQNEAQ. CDR3 nucleotides: TGTGCCAGCAGCTTAGGGAATGGACTCAACTACGAGCAGTACTTC. Its translation: CASSLGNGLNYEQYF. The full variable domain, its missing parts supplied by reference TRBV7-8 and TRBJ2-7, is GAGVSQSPRYKVAKRGQDVALRCDPISGHVSLFWYQQALGQGPEFLTYFQNEAQLDKSGLPSDRFFAERPEGSVSTLKIQRTQQEDSAVYLCASSLGNGLNYEQYFGPGTRLTVT.

Details on this clone: The junction departs from the called germline gene at one end, perhaps through a read error. V is TRBV7-7 and J is TRBJ2-5; TRBD2 aligns across 7 bases. This CDR3 spans 13 amino acids. Looked up from germline, CDR1 is SSHAT and CDR2 is FNYEAQ (reference sequence). CDR3 bases: TGTGCTAGCAGCACGGGACTACAAGAGACCCAGTACTTC. This gives the protein CASSTGLQETQYF.

This chain joins TRBV28 and TRBJ2-7; D remains unclear. Germline CDR1 reads MDHEN; CDR2 reads SYDVKM. This CDR3 is built from 11 residues. Trimming took off 4 bases at V and 5 bases at J, with 6 bases between the two ends. The CDR3 spells CASSSPDEQYF. The CDR3 DNA is TGTGCCAGCAGTTCCCCGGACGAGCAGTACTTC.

The genes are TRBV5-1 and TRBJ2-7; the D gene is possibly TRBD2 (5 bases). CDR1 SGHRS and CDR2 YFSETQ come from the germline V gene. This CDR3 has 16 residues. The V gene lost 1 base and the J gene lost 3 bases, with 17 bases spanning the gap. CDR3 in amino acids: CASSLSLTGKNYEQYF. DNA for the CDR3: TGCGCCAGCAGCTTGAGTTTAACCGGGAAGAACTACGAGCAGTACTTC.

The rearrangement uses TRBV6-6 and TRBJ1-2; 10 bases line up with TRBD1. The CDR3 length is 14 residues. Looked up from germline, CDR1 is MNHNY and CDR2 is SVGAGI (reference sequence). With 2 bases clipped from V and 3 bases from J, the junction kept 0 bases outside the gene matches. The chain's CDR3 is CASSYGTGDYGYTF. The CDR3 bases are TGTGCCAGCAGTTACGGGACAGGGGACTATGGCTACACCTTC.

This chain uses TRBV11-1 with TRBJ2-6; perhaps TRBD1 as D (6 bases). V was trimmed by 4 bases and J by 0 bases, leaving 10 bases between them. The CDR3 is 16 residues long. Per germline, CDR1 SGHAT and CDR2 FQDESV (reference sequence). This CDR3 is CASSSGQLSGANVLTF. Written as DNA, the CDR3 is TGTGCCAGCAGCTCCGGACAGCTCTCTGGGGCCAACGTCCTGACTTTC.

V and J are TRBV7-6 and TRBJ2-2; D gene ambiguous. The CDR3 runs to 12 residues. V lost 5 bases and J lost 7, with 8 bases in between. CDR1 and CDR2 (germline): SGHVS, FNYEAQ. The CDR3 coding sequence is TGTGCCAGCAGCCGCGATCTCGGGGAGCTGTTTTTT. This translates into CASSRDLGELFF. Filled out from reference TRBV7-6 and TRBJ2-2, the complete variable domain reads GAGVSQSPRYKVTKRGQDVALRCDPISGHVSLYWYRQALGQGPEFLTYFNYEAQQDKSGLPNDRFSAERPEGSISTLTIQRTEQRDSAMYRCASSRDLGELFFGEGSRLTVL.

V and J are TRBV2 and TRBJ2-1; TRBD2 is a possible D gene (5 bases). The CDR3 totals 15 residues. Germline lookup yields CDR1 SNHLY and CDR2 FYNNEI. The V end lost 6 bases, the J end lost 9 bases, and 21 bases lay between the germline ends. The CDR3 reads CASRTDGLGGIEQFF. The CDR3 bases are TGTGCCAGCAGGACGGACGGGCTTGGAGGCATTGAGCAGTTCTTC.

This clone has more than one count but fewer than ten. A read error is possible here, since a much larger clone lies one base away. J is TRBJ1-2 and V is TRBV29-1; 7 nucleotides match TRBD1. CDR3 length equals 11 residues. Germline V gene sequence: CDR1 SQVTM, CDR2 ANQGSEA. The CDR3 loop reads CSVRGGDGYSF. CDR3 coding DNA: TGCAGCGTTCGAGGGGGCGATGGCTACTCCTTC.

This chain links TRBV5-4 with TRBJ2-3, with D possibly TRBD2 on 6 matching bases. The V gene lost 0 bases and the J gene lost 3 bases, with 11 bases spanning the gap. CDR3 length: 15 amino acids. From germline, CDR1 is SGHNT and CDR2 YYREEE (reference sequence). CDR3 bases: TGTGCCAGCAGCTTGGAGGCGGGGTCAACAGATACGCAGTATTTT. The encoded protein is CASSLEAGSTDTQYF. The full variable domain, in which reference TRBV5-4 and TRBJ2-3 provide the parts outside the CDR3, is ETGVTQSPTHLIKTRGQQVTLRCSSQSGHNTVSWYQQALGQGPQFIFQYYREEENGRGNFPPRFSGLQFPNYSSELNVNALELDDSALYLCASSLEAGSTDTQYFGPGTRLTVL.

The genes are TRBV5-1 and TRBJ2-2; 8 nucleotides match TRBD2. V shed 4 bases, J shed 5 bases, and the junction held 13 bases outside the gene matches. From germline, CDR1 is SGHRS and CDR2 YFSETQ. The CDR3 has 17 amino acids. CDR3 in amino acids: CASSARSGSRKTGELFF. The DNA of the CDR3 is TGCGCCAGCAGCGCCCGGAGCGGGAGTAGAAAAACCGGGGAGCTGTTTTTT.

This sequence joins TRBV9 and TRBJ2-5; D perhaps matches TRBD2 (7 bases). This CDR3 comprises 15 residues. The germline gives CDR1 SGDLS, CDR2 YYNGEE. V lost 2 bases and J lost 4, with 15 bases in between. CDR3 coding DNA: TGTGCCAGCAGCGTCGGTACGGGGGGCCCAGAGACCCAGTACTTC. It is translated as CASSVGTGGPETQYF.

This chain connects TRBV5-6 to TRBJ2-2; D ambiguous. The V gene's germline CDR1 is SGHDT and CDR2 YYEEEE. The CDR3 is 13 residues long. The germline V and J ends were trimmed by 6 bases and 6 bases, with 12 bases remaining between them. The CDR3 DNA reads TGTGCCAGCACTCGTGTAACGGCCGGGGAGCTGTTTTTT. Translated, it gives CASTRVTAGELFF.

The chain carries TRBV19 and TRBJ1-2; the match to TRBD1 covers 9 bases. The CDR3 consists of 15 residues. V trimming: 5 bases; J trimming: 0 bases; junction bases outside the gene matches: 4. CDR1 and CDR2 (germline): LNHDA, SQIVND (reference sequence). CDR3 amino acids: CASSPGTGTNYGYTF. The DNA of the CDR3 is TGTGCCAGTAGTCCCGGGACAGGGACTAACTATGGCTACACCTTC.

This rearrangement joins TRBV18 to TRBJ2-3; no clear D gene. Germline loops: CDR1 KGHSH, CDR2 LQKENI. There are 13 residues in the CDR3. V lost 3 bases, J lost 0 bases, and 4 bases lay in between. The CDR3 bases are TGTGCCAGCTCACCCGTTAGCACAGATACGCAGTATTTT. This translates into CASSPVSTDTQYF.

The genes are TRBV7-2 and TRBJ2-7, with a tentative D call TRBD2 (5 bases). The CDR3 length is 15 residues. Germline V gives CDR1 SGHTA, CDR2 FQGNSA. The ends were cut back, 0 bases at V and 6 bases at J, with 15 bases in the middle. The CDR3 DNA sequence: TGTGCCAGCAGCTTAGCGTTACGAGGGCCCAGCGAGCAGTACTTC. This codes for CASSLALRGPSEQYF.

This clone came up once. CDR3 region: CASRSGVMNTEAFF. The CDR3 coding sequence is TGTGCCAGCAGGTCAGGGGTGATGAACACTGAAGCTTTCTTT. J is TRBJ1-1 and V is TRBV7-2; D is perhaps TRBD1 (6 bases). Germline CDR1 SGHTA, CDR2 FQGNSA. The CDR3 has 14 amino acids. Trimming pared 6 bases from V and 0 bases from J, leaving 11 bases between.